The sample holds a few counts of the clone carrying this T cell receptor (beta chain). Its antigen is not identified. TCRdb independently ran MiXCR on the 5' RACE reads; one entry per CDR3 protein. The data contain nearly 900,000 distinct CDR3 sequences, about 12% of them seen just once; the ten biggest clones take up roughly 1.6%. Germline CDR1 DFQATT, CDR2 SNEGSKA (reference sequence). The CDR3 is 15 amino acids. V was trimmed by 0 bases and J by 7 bases, leaving 16 bases between them. This sample stems from a study of identical twins. The study's findings and limits: Without tracking the same donors, conclusions rested on cross-sectional statistical analysis. Insertions were fewer in abundant cord blood beta clonotypes, whereas memory repertoires showed none of this pattern.

The sample also formed part of further work on yellow fever vaccine responses in identical twins. From that paper: A vaccine T cell response that seemed partly convergent and partly personalized was reported in twins.

The sequence derives from a woman between 18 and 29 years old in good health. The sequencing input was PBMCs. The chain joins TRBV20-1 to TRBJ2-1; D tentatively reads TRBD1 or TRBD2 (5 bases each). The CDR3 sequence is CSARDYGGAENEQFF. DNA for the CDR3: TGCAGTGCTAGAGATTATGGGGGAGCGGAAAATGAGCAGTTCTTC.